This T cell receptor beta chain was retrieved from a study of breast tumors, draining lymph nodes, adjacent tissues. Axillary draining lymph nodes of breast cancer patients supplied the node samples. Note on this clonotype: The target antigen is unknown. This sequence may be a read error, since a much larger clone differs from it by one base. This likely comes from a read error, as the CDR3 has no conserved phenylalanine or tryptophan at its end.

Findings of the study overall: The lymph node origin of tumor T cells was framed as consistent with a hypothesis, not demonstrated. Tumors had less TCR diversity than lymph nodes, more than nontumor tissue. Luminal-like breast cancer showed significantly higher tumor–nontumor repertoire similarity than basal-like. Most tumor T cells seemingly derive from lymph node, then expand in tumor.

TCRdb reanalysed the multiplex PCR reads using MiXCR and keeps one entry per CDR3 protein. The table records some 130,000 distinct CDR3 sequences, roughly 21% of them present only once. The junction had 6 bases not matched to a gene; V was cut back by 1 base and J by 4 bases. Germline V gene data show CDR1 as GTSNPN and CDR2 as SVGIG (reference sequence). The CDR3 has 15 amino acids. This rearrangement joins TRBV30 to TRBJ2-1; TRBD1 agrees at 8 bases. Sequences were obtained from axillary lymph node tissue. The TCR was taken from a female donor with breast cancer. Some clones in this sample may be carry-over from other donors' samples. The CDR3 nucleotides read TGTGCCTGGAGTGAGACAGGGGTCAGGTACAATGAGCAGTTCCTC. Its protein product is CAWSETGVRYNEQFL.